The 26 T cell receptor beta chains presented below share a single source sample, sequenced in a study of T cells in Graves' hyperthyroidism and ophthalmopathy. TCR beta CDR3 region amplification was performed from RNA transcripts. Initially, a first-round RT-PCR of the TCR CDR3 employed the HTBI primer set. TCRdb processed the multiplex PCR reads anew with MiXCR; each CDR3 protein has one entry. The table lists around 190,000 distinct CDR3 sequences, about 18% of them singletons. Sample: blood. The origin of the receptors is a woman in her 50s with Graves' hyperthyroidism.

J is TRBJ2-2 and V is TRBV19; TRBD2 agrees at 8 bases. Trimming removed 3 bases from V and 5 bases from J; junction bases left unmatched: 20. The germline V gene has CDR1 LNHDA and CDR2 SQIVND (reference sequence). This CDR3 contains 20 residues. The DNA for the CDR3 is TGTGCCAGTAGTATGTGGAAGGGATCCGGGACTAGAAGAAAAACCGGGGAGCTGTTTTTT. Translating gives CASSMWKGSGTRRKTGELFF. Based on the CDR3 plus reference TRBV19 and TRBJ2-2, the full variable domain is DGGITQSPKYLFRKEGQNVTLSCEQNLNHDAMYWYRQDPGQGLRLIYYSQIVNDFQKGDIAEGYSVSREKKESFPLTVTSAQKNPTAFYLCASSMWKGSGTRRKTGELFFGEGSRLTVL.

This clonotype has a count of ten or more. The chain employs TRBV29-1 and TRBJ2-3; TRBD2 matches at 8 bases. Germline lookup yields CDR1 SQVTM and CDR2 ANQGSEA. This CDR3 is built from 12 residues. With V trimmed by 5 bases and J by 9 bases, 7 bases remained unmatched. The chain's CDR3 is CSVFTGGATQYF. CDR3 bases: TGCAGCGTTTTCACGGGAGGGGCAACGCAGTATTTT.

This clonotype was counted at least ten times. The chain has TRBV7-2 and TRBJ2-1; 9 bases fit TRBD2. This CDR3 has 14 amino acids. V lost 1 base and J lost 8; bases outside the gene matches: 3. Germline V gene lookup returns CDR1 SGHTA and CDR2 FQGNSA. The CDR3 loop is CASSLGQRGDEQFF. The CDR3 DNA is TGTGCCAGCAGCTTAGGACAGCGGGGGGATGAGCAGTTCTTC.

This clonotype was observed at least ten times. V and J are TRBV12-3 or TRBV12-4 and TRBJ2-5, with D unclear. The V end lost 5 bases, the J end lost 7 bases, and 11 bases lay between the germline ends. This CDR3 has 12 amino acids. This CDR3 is CASSPEIRTQYF. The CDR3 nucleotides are TGTGCCAGCAGTCCGGAGATTAGGACCCAGTACTTC.

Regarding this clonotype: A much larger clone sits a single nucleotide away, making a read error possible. CDR3: CASSTQGGGMSTEAFF. CDR3 coding DNA: TGTGCCAGCAGCACTCAGGGGGGGGGCATGAGCACTGAAGCTTTCTTT. This chain joins TRBV11-2 and TRBJ1-1, with TRBD1 identical over 7 bases. Germline CDR1 SGHAT, CDR2 FQNNGV. Trimming removed 5 bases from V and 4 bases from J; junction bases left unmatched: 13. The CDR3 has 16 amino acids.

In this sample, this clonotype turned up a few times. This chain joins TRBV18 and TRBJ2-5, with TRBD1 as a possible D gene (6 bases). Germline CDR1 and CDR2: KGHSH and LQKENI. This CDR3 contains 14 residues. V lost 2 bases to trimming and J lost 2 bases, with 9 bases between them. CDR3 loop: CASSPNTGQETQYF. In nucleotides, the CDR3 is TGTGCCAGCTCACCAAATACAGGGCAAGAGACCCAGTACTTC.

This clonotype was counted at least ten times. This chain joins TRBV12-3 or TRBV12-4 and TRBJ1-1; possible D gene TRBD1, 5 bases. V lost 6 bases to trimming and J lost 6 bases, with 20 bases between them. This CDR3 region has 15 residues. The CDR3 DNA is TGTGCCAGCAGACTAAATCTACAGGAATCCCCTGAAGCTTTCTTT. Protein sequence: CASRLNLQESPEAFF.

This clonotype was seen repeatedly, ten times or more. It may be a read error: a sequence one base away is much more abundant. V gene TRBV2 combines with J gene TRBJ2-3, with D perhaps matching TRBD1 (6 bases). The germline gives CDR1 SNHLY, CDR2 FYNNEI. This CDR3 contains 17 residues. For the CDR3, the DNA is TGTGCCAGCAATTACTTCAGGGACGGTGGGGACACAGGTACGCAGTATTTT. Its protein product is CASNYFRDGGDTGTQYF.

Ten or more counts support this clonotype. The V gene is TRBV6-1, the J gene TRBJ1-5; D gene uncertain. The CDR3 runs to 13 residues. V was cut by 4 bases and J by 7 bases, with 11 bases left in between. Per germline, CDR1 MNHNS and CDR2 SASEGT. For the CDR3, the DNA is TGTGCCAGCAGTGTCGGAGAAGCCCAGCCCCAGCATTTT. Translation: CASSVGEAQPQHF.

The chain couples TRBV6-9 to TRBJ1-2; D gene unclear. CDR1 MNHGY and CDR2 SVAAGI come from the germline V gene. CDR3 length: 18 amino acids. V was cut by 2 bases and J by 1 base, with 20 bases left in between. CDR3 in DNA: TGTGCCAGCAGTTATGTCCTGGATCCCACGACTATTAACTATGGCTACACCTTC. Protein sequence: CASSYVLDPTTINYGYTF.

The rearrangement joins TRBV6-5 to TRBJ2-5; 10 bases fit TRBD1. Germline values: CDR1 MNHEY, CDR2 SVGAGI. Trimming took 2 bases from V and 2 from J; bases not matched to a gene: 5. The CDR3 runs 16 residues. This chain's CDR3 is CASSYTDRGRQETQYF. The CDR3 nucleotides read TGTGCCAGCAGTTACACCGACAGGGGGCGTCAAGAGACCCAGTACTTC.

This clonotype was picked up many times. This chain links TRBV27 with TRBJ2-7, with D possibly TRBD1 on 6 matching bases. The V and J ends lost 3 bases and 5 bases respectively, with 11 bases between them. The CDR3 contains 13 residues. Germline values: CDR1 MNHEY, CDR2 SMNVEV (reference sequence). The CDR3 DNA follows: TGTGCCAGCAGTTTTAGCGACAGGAACGAGCAGTACTTC. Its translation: CASSFSDRNEQYF.

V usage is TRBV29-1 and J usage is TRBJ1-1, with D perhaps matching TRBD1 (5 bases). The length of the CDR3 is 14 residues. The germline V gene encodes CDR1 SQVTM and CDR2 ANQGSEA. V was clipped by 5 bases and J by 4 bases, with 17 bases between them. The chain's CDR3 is CSVYGTLRGTEAFF. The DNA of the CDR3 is TGCAGCGTTTACGGGACCCTCCGCGGCACTGAAGCTTTCTTT.

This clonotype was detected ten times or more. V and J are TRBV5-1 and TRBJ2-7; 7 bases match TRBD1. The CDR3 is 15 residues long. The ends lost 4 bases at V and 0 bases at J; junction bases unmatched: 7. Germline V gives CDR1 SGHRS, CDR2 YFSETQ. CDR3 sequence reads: CASSHGTADSYEQYF. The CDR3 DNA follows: TGCGCCAGCAGCCACGGGACAGCGGACTCCTACGAGCAGTACTTC. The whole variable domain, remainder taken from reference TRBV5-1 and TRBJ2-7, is KAGVTQTPRYLIKTRGQQVTLSCSPISGHRSVSWYQQTPGQGLQFLFEYFSETQRNKGNFPGRFSGRQFSNSRSEMNVSTLELGDSALYLCASSHGTADSYEQYFGPGTRLTVT.

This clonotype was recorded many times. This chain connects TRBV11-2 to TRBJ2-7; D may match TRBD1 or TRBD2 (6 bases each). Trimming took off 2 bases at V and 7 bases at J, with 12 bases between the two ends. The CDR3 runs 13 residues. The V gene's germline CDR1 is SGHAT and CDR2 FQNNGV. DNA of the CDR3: TGTGCCAGCAGCTTAACGGGGGCAAATGAGCAGTACTTC. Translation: CASSLTGANEQYF.

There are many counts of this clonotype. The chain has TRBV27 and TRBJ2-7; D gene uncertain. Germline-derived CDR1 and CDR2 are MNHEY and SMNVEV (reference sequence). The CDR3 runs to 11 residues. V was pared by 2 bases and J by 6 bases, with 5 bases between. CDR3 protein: CASSLGVEQYF. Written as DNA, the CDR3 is TGTGCCAGCAGTTTAGGTGTCGAGCAGTACTTC.

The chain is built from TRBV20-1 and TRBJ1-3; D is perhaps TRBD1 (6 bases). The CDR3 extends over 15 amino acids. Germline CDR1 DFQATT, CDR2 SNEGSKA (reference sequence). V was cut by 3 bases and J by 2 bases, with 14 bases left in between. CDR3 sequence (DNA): TGCAGTGCTAGTTCTCGGGACACCGCTGGAAACACCATATATTTT. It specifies CSASSRDTAGNTIYF.

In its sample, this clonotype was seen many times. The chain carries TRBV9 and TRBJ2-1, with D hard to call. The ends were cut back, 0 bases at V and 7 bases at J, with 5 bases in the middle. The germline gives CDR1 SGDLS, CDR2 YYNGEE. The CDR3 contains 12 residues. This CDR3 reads CASSVEGNEQFF. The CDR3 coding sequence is TGTGCCAGCAGCGTAGAGGGTAATGAGCAGTTCTTC.

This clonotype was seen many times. The CDR3 sequence: CASSTGQGGYTF. In DNA, the CDR3 is TGTGCCAGCAGTACCGGACAGGGTGGCTACACCTTC. The V gene is TRBV6-2 or TRBV6-3, the J gene TRBJ1-2; 8 bases are a match to TRBD1. The length of the CDR3 is 12 residues. Germline V CDR1 and CDR2: MNHEY, SVGEGT. The ends lost 5 bases at V and 7 bases at J; junction bases unmatched: 3.

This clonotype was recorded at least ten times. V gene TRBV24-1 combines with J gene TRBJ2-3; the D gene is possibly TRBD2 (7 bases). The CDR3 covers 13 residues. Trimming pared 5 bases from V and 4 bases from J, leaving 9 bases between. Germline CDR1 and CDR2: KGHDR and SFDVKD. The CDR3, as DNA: TGTGCCACCAGTGGCGGGGGCCCAGATACGCAGTATTTT. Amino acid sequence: CATSGGGPDTQYF.

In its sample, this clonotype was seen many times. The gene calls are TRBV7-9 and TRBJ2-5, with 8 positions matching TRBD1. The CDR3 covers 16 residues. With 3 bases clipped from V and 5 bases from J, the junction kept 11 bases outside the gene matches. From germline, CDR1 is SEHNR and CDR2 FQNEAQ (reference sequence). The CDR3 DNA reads TGTGCCAGCAGCTTTACTGCTCAGGGGGCGTGGGAGACCCAGTACTTC. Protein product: CASSFTAQGAWETQYF.

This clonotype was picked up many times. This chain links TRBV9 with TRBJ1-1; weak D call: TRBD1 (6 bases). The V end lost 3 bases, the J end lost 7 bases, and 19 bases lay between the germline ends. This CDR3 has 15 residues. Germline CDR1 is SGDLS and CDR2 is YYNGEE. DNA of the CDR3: TGTGCCAGCAGCGCGTATGTGGGGGGCGGGGGTGAAGCTTTCTTT. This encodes CASSAYVGGGGEAFF.

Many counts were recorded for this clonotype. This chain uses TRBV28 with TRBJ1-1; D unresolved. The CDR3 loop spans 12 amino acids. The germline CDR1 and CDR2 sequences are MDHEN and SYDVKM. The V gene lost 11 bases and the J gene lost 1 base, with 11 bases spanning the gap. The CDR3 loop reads CAVLHGNTEAFF. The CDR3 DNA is TGTGCCGTTCTACACGGGAACACTGAAGCTTTCTTT.

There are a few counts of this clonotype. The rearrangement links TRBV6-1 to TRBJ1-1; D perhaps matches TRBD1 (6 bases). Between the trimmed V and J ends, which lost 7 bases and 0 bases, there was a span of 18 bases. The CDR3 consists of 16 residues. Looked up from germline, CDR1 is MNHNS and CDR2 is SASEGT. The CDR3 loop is CASITWGEGVNTEAFF. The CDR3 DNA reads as TGTGCCAGCATCACCTGGGGGGAGGGGGTGAACACTGAAGCTTTCTTT.

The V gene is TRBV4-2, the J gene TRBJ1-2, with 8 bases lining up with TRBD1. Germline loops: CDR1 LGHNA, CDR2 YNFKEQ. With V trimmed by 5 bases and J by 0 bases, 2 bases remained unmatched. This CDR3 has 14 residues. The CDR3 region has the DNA TGTGCCAGCAGCTGGGACAGGCCTAACTATGGCTACACCTTC. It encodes CASSWDRPNYGYTF.

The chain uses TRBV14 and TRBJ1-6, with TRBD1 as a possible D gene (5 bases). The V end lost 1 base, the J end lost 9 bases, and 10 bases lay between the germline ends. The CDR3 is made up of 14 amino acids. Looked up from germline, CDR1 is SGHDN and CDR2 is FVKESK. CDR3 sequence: CASSQGRDGSPLHF. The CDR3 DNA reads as TGTGCCAGCAGCCAAGGCAGGGACGGTTCACCCCTCCACTTT. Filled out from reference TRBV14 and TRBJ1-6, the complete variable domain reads EAGVTQFPSHSVIEKGQTVTLRCDPISGHDNLYWYRRVMGKEIKFLLHFVKESKQDESGMPNNRFLAERTGGTYSTLKVQPAELEDSGVYFCASSQGRDGSPLHFGNGTRLTVT.